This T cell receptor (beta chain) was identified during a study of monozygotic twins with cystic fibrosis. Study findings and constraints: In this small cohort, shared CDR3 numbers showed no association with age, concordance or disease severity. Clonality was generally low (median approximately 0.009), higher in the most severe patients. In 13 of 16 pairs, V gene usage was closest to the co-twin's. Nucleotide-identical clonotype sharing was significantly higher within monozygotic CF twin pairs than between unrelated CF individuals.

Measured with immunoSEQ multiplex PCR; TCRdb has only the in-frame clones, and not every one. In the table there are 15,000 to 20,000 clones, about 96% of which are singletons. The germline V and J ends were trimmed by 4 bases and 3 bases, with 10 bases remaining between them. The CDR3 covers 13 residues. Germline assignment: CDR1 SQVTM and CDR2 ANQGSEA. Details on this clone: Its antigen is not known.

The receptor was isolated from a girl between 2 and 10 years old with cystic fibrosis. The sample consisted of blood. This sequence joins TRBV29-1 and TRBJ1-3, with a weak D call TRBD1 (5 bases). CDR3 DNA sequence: TGCAGCGTTGCCGGGGGGTTTGGAAACACCATATATTTT. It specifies CSVAGGFGNTIYF.